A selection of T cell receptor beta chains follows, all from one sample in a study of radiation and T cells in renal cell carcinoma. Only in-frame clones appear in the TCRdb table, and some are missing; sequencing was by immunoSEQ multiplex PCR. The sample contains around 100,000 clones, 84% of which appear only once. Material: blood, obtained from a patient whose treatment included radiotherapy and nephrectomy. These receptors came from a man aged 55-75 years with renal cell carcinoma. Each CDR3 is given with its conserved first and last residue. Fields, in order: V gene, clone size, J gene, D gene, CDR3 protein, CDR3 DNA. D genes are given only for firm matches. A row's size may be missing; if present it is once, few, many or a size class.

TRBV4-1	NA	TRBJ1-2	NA	CASSQDSYNSGYTF	TGCGCCAGCAGCCAAGATTCGTACAATAGTGGCTACACCTTC
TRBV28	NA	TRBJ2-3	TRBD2	CASSSPSRRRGGTDTQYF	TGTGCCAGCAGTTCCCCCTCCCGCCGGCGGGGGGGAACAGATACGCAGTATTTT
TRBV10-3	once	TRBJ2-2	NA	CAISGGLTGELFF	TGTGCCATCAGTGGAGGCCTCACCGGGGAGCTGTTTTTT
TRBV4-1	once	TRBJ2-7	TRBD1	CASSPGTGGMYEQYF	TGCGCCAGCAGCCCAGGGACAGGGGGCATGTACGAGCAGTACTTC
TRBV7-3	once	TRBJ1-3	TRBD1	CASSLRGRSVDTIYF	TGTGCCAGCAGCTTGAGGGGGCGATCTGTAGACACCATATATTTT
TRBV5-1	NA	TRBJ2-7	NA	CASSWGEAVGWEQYF	TGCGCCAGCAGTTGGGGCGAGGCAGTGGGTTGGGAGCAGTACTTC
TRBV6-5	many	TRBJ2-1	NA	CASSYSARGPYNEQFF	TGTGCCAGCAGTTATTCGGCTAGAGGGCCCTACAATGAGCAGTTCTTC
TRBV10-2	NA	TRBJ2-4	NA	CASRRDGKNIQYF	TGCGCCAGCAGAAGGGACGGCAAAAACATTCAGTACTTC
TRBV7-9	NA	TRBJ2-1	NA	CASSSRASGLLNEQFF	TGTGCCAGCAGCTCCCGGGCCTCGGGACTCCTAAATGAGCAGTTCTTC
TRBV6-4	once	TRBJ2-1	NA	CASSLRSALYNEQFF	TGTGCCAGTTCCCTGCGTTCGGCGCTTTACAATGAGCAGTTCTTC
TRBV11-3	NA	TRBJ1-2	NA	CASSQGRSAGYTF	TGTGCCAGCAGCCAGGGCAGATCGGCTGGCTACACCTTC
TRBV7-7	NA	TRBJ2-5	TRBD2	CASSPGLAGGEETQYF	TGTGCCAGCAGCCCGGGACTAGCGGGAGGGGAGGAGACCCAGTACTTC
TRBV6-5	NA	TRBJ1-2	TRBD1	CASSPRATGYGYTF	TGTGCCAGCAGCCCCCGAGCGACAGGGTATGGCTACACCTTC
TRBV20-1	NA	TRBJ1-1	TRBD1	CSADRGFGAFF	TGCAGTGCTGACAGGGGTTTTGGGGCTTTCTTT
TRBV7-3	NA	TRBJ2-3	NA	CASSPDGDTQYF	TGTGCCAGCAGCCCCGACGGAGATACGCAGTATTTT
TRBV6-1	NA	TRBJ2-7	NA	CASSAPQLAELYSSYEQYF	TGTGCCAGCAGTGCCCCCCAACTAGCAGAATTATACAGCTCCTACGAGCAGTACTTC
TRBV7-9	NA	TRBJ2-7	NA	CASSSGVPREQYF	TGTGCCAGCAGCTCGGGGGTCCCCAGGGAGCAGTACTTC
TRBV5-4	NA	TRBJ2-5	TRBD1	CASSPDRARGTQYF	TGTGCCAGCAGCCCCGACAGGGCCCGGGGGACCCAGTACTTC
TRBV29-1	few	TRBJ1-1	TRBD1	CSVAGTGFSMNTEAFF	TGCAGCGTCGCCGGGACAGGTTTTTCGATGAACACTGAAGCTTTCTTT
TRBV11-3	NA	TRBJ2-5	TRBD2	CASSPSGTDRETQYF	TGTGCCAGCAGCCCTAGCGGTACTGACAGAGAGACCCAGTACTTC
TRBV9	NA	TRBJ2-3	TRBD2	CASSPGRGTDTQYF	TGTGCCAGCAGCCCTGGGAGGGGCACAGATACGCAGTATTTT
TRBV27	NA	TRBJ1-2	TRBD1	CASGRTGNYGYTF	TGTGCCAGCGGCAGGACAGGAAACTATGGCTACACCTTC
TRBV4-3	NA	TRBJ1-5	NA	CASSRTANQPQHF	TGCGCCAGCAGCCGAACAGCAAATCAGCCCCAGCATTTT
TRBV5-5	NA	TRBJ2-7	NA	CASSLYLTPYEQYF	TGTGCCAGCAGCTTATATCTCACACCTTACGAGCAGTACTTC
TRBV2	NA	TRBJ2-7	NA	CASSDDLPYEQYF	TGTGCCAGCAGTGATGACTTACCCTACGAGCAGTACTTC
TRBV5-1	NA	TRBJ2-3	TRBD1	CASSLQGAPSTDTQYF	TGCGCCAGCAGCTTACAGGGGGCACCTAGCACAGATACGCAGTATTTT
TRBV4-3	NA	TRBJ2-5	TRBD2	CASSQELAGGARVTQYF	TGCGCCAGCAGCCAAGAACTAGCGGGAGGTGCCCGCGTTACCCAGTACTTC
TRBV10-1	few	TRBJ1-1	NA	CASSPRRNTEAFF	TGCGCCAGTTCGCCACGTCGGAACACTGAAGCTTTCTTT
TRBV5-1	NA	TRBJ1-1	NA	CASSLVGEGVGEAFF	TGCGCCAGCAGCTTGGTAGGCGAGGGGGTAGGGGAAGCTTTCTTT
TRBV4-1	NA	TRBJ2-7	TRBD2	CASSQGSGLAGEDEQYF	TGCGCCAGCAGCCAAGGATCGGGGCTAGCGGGAGAGGACGAGCAGTACTTC
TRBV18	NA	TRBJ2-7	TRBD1	CASSPDRGEQYF	TGTGCCAGCTCACCCGACAGGGGCGAGCAGTACTTC
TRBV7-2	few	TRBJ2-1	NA	CASSPPSVRADEQFF	TGTGCCAGCAGCCCCCCTTCGGTGAGGGCGGATGAGCAGTTCTTC
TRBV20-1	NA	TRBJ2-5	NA	CSARIGETQYF	TGCAGTGCTAGAATAGGAGAGACCCAGTACTTC
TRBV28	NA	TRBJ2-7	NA	CASSRTGVHEQYF	TGTGCCAGCAGTCGTACGGGGGTACACGAGCAGTACTTC
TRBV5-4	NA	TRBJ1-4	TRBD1	CASSLQGGEKLFF	TGTGCCAGCAGCTTACAGGGGGGTGAAAAACTGTTTTTT
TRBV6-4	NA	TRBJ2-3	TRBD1	CASSDRTGKGHREADTQYF	TGTGCCAGCAGTGACCGGACAGGGAAGGGGCATCGTGAGGCAGATACGCAGTATTTT